The 14 T cell receptor beta chains reported below all come from one sample, sequenced in a study of blood T cells in healthy people across ages. A second PCR of roughly 7 to 11 cycles used a sample-barcoded 5' primer and a J-beta primer mix. TCRdb fed the 5' RACE reads into MiXCR, producing one record per CDR3 protein. Of 600,000 to 1,000,000 distinct CDR3 sequences detected, roughly 64% appear once; the ten largest clones hold 22%. The sequenced sample was blood. The receptor set was obtained from a man aged 25-45 years in good health.

The CDR3 sequence is CASSLVSVSANTGELFF. CDR3 bases: TGTGCCAGCAGCTTAGTCTCCGTTTCCGCGAACACCGGGGAGCTGTTTTTT. The rearrangement joins TRBV7-2 to TRBJ2-2, with D hard to call. Germline CDR1 reads SGHTA; CDR2 reads FQGNSA. The length of the CDR3 is 17 residues. Trimming pared 1 base from V and 0 bases from J, leaving 12 bases between.

CDR3 sequence: CASRPLQGYYNEQFF. The CDR3 nucleotides read TGTGCCAGCCGGCCCCTACAGGGGTACTACAATGAGCAGTTCTTC. V is TRBV7-9 and J is TRBJ2-1; the match to TRBD1 covers 7 bases. Trimming took 8 bases from V and 3 from J; bases not matched to a gene: 10. The germline V gene encodes CDR1 SEHNR and CDR2 FQNEAQ (reference sequence). The CDR3 loop spans 15 amino acids.

The chain uses TRBV5-1 and TRBJ2-6, with a possible D match to TRBD2 (5 bases). The CDR3 extends over 16 amino acids. Trimming took 0 bases from V and 0 from J, leaving 7 bases between them. Germline assignment: CDR1 SGHRS and CDR2 YFSETQ. The CDR3 region has the DNA TGCGCCAGCAGCTTGGCCCTAGCCTCTGGGGCCAACGTCCTGACTTTC. Protein: CASSLALASGANVLTF. The complete variable domain, with remaining parts taken from reference TRBV5-1 and TRBJ2-6, reads KAGVTQTPRYLIKTRGQQVTLSCSPISGHRSVSWYQQTPGQGLQFLFEYFSETQRNKGNFPGRFSGRQFSNSRSEMNVSTLELGDSALYLCASSLALASGANVLTFGAGSRLTVL.

V and J are TRBV27 and TRBJ2-7; 9 nucleotides match TRBD1. This CDR3 is built from 14 residues. Germline CDR1 and CDR2: MNHEY and SMNVEV (reference sequence). Germline trimming cut 5 bases from V and 7 bases from J; bases unmatched to any gene: 9. CDR3 nucleotides: TGTGCCAGCAGTCCCCGGGACAGGGTAGAAGAGCAGTACTTC. Its protein product is CASSPRDRVEEQYF.

This sequence joins TRBV7-2 and TRBJ2-5; tentatively, D is TRBD1 (6 bases). CDR1 and CDR2 from the germline V gene are SGHTA and FQGNSA. The V and J ends lost 1 base and 5 bases respectively, with 14 bases between them. This CDR3 region has 15 residues. The CDR3 region is CASSLVGGVWETQYF. The CDR3 DNA follows: TGTGCCAGCAGCTTAGTAGGGGGAGTTTGGGAGACCCAGTACTTC.

The table lists this clonotype with a count of one. CDR3: CASSVGPRTSSHEQFF. The CDR3 nucleotides are TGTGCCAGCAGCGTAGGCCCTCGGACTAGCAGTCATGAGCAGTTCTTC. The rearrangement links TRBV9 to TRBJ2-1; 8 nucleotides agree with TRBD2. The CDR3 extends over 16 amino acids. Germline trimming cut 0 bases from V and 8 bases from J; bases unmatched to any gene: 10. CDR1 and CDR2 from the germline V gene are SGDLS and YYNGEE.

The V call is TRBV12-3 or TRBV12-4, the J call TRBJ2-7; D is ambiguous. With 5 bases removed from V and 0 bases from J, the gap between germline ends came to 5 bases. The CDR3 covers 12 residues. CDR3 sequence reads: CASSPASYEQYF. The CDR3 nucleotides read TGTGCCAGCAGTCCTGCCTCCTACGAGCAGTACTTC.

The CDR3 region has the DNA TGTGCCAGCGTGGGGTGGGACGAGCAGTACTTC. This translates into CASVGWDEQYF. The rearrangement links TRBV2 to TRBJ2-4; no clear D. The J call may be in error: the DNA end matches TRBJ2-7 better. The CDR3 length is 11 residues. CDR1 and CDR2 from the germline V gene are SNHLY and FYNNEI.

In nucleotides, the CDR3 is TGCAGTGCTCAATCGATAGCGGGAACGGGGGAGCAGTACTTC. This sequence encodes CSAQSIAGTGEQYF. This chain connects TRBV20-1 to TRBJ2-5; 8 nucleotides agree with TRBD2. Trimming at V came to 5 bases and at J to 11 bases, leaving 16 bases not matched to a gene. This CDR3 has 14 amino acids. CDR1 and CDR2 (germline): DFQATT, SNEGSKA (reference sequence).

This rearrangement joins TRBV20-1 to TRBJ2-7; TRBD2 is a possible D gene (6 bases). CDR3 length: 16 residues. V lost 3 bases and J lost 0, with 18 bases in between. CDR1 is DFQATT, CDR2 SNEGSKA, per germline (reference sequence). In nucleotides, the CDR3 is TGCAGTGCTAGGGCCCCTGGTGGGGGGAGCTCCTACGAGCAGTACTTC. Amino acid sequence: CSARAPGGGSSYEQYF.

This clonotype was recorded a few times. The chain employs TRBV20-1 and TRBJ1-5, with D maybe TRBD1 (6 bases). The CDR3 spans 14 residues. Germline V CDR1 and CDR2: DFQATT, SNEGSKA (reference sequence). V was shortened by 5 bases and J by 3 bases, with 14 bases between the two germline ends. CDR3: CSAGGADNNQPQHF. As DNA, the CDR3 is TGCAGTGCTGGGGGGGCGGACAACAATCAGCCCCAGCATTTT.

This chain connects TRBV20-1 to TRBJ2-1; D might be TRBD2 (5 bases). This CDR3 is 15 amino acids long. With 5 bases removed from V and 5 bases from J, the gap between germline ends came to 19 bases. Germline V gene sequence: CDR1 DFQATT, CDR2 SNEGSKA (reference sequence). DNA for the CDR3: TGCAGTGCTCCTGCTTCCCAGCGGCCCAACAATGAGCAGTTCTTC. Translation: CSAPASQRPNNEQFF.

This chain links TRBV6-5 with TRBJ2-5, with D hard to call. Germline lookup yields CDR1 MNHEY and CDR2 SVGAGI. V was shortened by 0 bases and J by 4 bases, with 9 bases between the two germline ends. The CDR3 spans 14 residues. CDR3 sequence: CASSYSPVGETQYF. The CDR3 coding sequence is TGTGCCAGCAGTTACTCCCCTGTCGGAGAGACCCAGTACTTC.

The chain combines TRBV11-2 with TRBJ2-1; unclear D gene. Per the germline V gene, CDR1 is SGHAT and CDR2 is FQNNGV. V lost 4 bases, J lost 4 bases, and 17 bases lay in between. This CDR3 is built from 16 residues. The CDR3 nucleotides read TGTGCCAGCAGCTCCCTAGGGTACCATGAGTACAATGAGCAGTTCTTC. It is translated as CASSSLGYHEYNEQFF.